This T cell receptor beta chain was recorded in a study of shared clonotypes between healthy human individuals (dated by TCRdb to the early 2020s). For context, the study as a whole: The cohort included a few men and two women between 18 and 49 years of age. For each donor, CD4 naive and CD4 memory were each run on three plates, CD8 naive on two plates, and CD8 memory on one plate. Per donor, leukapheresis produced somewhere between about 0.9 and 10 billion PBMCs. To estimate repertoire size and how much clonotype sharing occurs between individuals, the study deeply sequenced the blood TCR repertoires of about 5 healthy adults. To increase sequencing depth and limit assay-specific biases, TCR repertoire library preparation and sequencing were carried out by different laboratories using diverse techniques.

The germline V gene specifies MDHEN as CDR1 and SYDVKM as CDR2. V is reduced by 2 bases and J by 4 bases, leaving a spacing of 12 bases between them. The CDR3 goes from the cysteine to the phenylalanine over 15 residues. Here the CDR3 DNA is all that survives: 45 bases in frame from base 1. For this clone: It has no known antigen specificity. No clone much larger than this one lies a single base away; base qualities are absent.

Using the deep immunoSEQ assay, TCR CDR3 regions were amplified from genomic DNA by multiplex PCR. Genomic DNA extracted from each cell subset was distributed evenly over all wells of several immunoSEQ 96-well plates, and each plate served as one replicate. For sorted subsets, each replicate PCR was loaded with approximately 200 ng genomic DNA, equivalent to some 31,000 T cell genomes. The purified libraries were quantified using a Qubit 3.0 fluorometer, sized with a Bioanalyzer 2100, and then quantified again using the KAPA Library Quantification kit. Every immunoSEQ 96-well plate was sequenced on a dedicated single-read 150-cycle Illumina NextSeq 550 flow cell. The source study handled its data this way. Because the immunoSEQ output included only junctional sequences and no quality scores, the filtering could not be the same as the filtering used for full-length reads. To assign V/J genes and CDR3, sequences were annotated against IMGT germline references using PyIR, a Python wrapper for IgBLAST v1.9. Reads were filtered out if the reads had weak V/J assignments (E-value above 1e-6), no CDR3, stop codons, out-of-frame junctions, or ambiguous translated residues. A V3J clonotype was defined by an identical inferred V gene, J gene, and CDR3 amino acid sequence. The percentage overlap between two repertoires was calculated by dividing the number of shared unique clonotypes by the size of the smaller repertoire. Richness of each repertoire was evaluated using RTK rarefaction, the Chao1 estimator, and Recon v2.1 estimates of unobserved clonotypes. For all TCRbeta clonotypes obtained by the gDNA method from four donors, generation probabilities were computed with OLGA. Imported from immuneACCESS, the table was reduced by TCRdb to in-frame sequences with V and J called. These copies leave out some clones; in studies compared against another copy, an unresolved V gene accounts for under half, and the cause of the remainder is not known. V and J calls and clone size are given by that table; D and trimming were obtained from the DNA. In this sample the table shows about 670,000 clones, approximately 79% of which occur a single time. Approximately 1.8% of the sample comes from the top ten.

The donors were healthy, HIV-negative adults who had no recently reported acute infections or vaccinations. All donors were Caucasian adults living in Nashville, Tennessee, USA. CD4+ T cells were enriched through magnetic negative selection, after which naive cells were positively selected on CD45RA and the remaining negative fraction served as the memory subset. Blood was obtained by leukapheresis, after which PBMCs were separated by Ficoll-Histopaque density gradient centrifugation and cryopreserved in liquid nitrogen vapor phase. Purity and quantity of every magnetically sorted T cell population were checked by analytical flow cytometry. Each sorted fraction had its genomic DNA isolated and then quantified by UV absorbance on a Nanodrop 2000c. The research as a whole found: Estimated clonotype richness was generally larger for naive than for memory subsets. Based on pairwise subsampling, the degree of clonotype sharing among donors was expected to be affected by sequencing depth. The small number of donors limited the genetic and exposure-history diversity represented. Approximately 5% of naive CD4, approximately 3.7% of naive CD8, roughly 2.5% of memory CD4, and approximately 0.4% of memory CD8 clonotypes were shared across a few donors. Sampling was restricted to blood, and TCR repertoires in tissues likely differ from the TCR repertoires found in blood. Even with the large sequencing depth, rarefaction of the sorted-subset datasets indicated that sequencing was incomplete. Higher generation probabilities were observed for clonotypes shared by all four sorted-subset donors than for non-shared clonotypes.

Material for sequencing was memory CD4+ T cells sorted from blood. The cell subset or site label on this specimen signifies: CD45RA-negative fraction. The TCR originated in a woman aged 25-40 years in good health. The chain couples TRBV28 to TRBJ1-5; no D gene is confidently identified. CDR3 reads: CASSLKWSRNQPQHF. The DNA reads TGTGCCAGCAGTTTAAAATGGTCCAGAAATCAGCCCCAGCATTTT.